This T cell receptor beta chain is from a study of blood T cell repertoires in COVID-19. Background on the study: The United States, Italy and Spain provided the acute and convalescent COVID-19 samples.

Per the germline V gene, CDR1 is SGDLS and CDR2 is YYNGEE. There are 13 residues in the CDR3. Trimming stripped 0 bases from V and 4 bases from J, with 7 bases between. The data were produced by immunoSEQ multiplex PCR, yet TCRdb's version contains in-frame clones alone and is incomplete. This table holds approximately 89,000 clones, 60% to 85% found once. There are a few counts of this clone. Other DNA sequences in the same sample also yield this CDR3. The chain employs TRBV9 and TRBJ1-1; D unclear. Sequencing was carried out using peripheral blood. The source is a human donor in a cohort sampled during active COVID-19. The CDR3 DNA is TGTGCCAGCAGCGTAGAGGGAGGCACTGAAGCTTTCTTT. It encodes CASSVEGGTEAFF. Combining the CDR3 with reference TRBV9 and TRBJ1-1 gives the whole variable domain DSGVTQTPKHLITATGQRVTLRCSPRSGDLSVYWYQQSLDQGLQFLIQYYNGEERAKGNILERFSAQQFPDLHSELNLSSLELGDSALYFCASSVEGGTEAFFGQGTRLTVV.